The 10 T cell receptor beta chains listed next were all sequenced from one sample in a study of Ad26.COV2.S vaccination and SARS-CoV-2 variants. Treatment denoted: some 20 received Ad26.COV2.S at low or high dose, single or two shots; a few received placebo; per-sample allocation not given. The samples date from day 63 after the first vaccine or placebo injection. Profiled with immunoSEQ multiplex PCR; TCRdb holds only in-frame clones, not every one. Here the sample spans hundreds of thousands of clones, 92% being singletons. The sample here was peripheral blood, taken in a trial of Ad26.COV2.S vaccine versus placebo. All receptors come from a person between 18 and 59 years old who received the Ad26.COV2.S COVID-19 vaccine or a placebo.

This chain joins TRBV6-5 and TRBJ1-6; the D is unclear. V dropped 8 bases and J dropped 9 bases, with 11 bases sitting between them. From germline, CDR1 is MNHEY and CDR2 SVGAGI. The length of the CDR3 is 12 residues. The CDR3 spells CASAGNVSPLHF. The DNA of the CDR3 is TGTGCCAGCGCGGGGAACGTTTCACCCCTCCACTTT.

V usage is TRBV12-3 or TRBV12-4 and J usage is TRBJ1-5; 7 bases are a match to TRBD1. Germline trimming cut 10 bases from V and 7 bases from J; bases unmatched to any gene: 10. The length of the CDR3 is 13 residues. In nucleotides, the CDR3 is TGTGCCACCCGGGACAGTGAGAGCCAGCCCCAGCATTTT. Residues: CATRDSESQPQHF.

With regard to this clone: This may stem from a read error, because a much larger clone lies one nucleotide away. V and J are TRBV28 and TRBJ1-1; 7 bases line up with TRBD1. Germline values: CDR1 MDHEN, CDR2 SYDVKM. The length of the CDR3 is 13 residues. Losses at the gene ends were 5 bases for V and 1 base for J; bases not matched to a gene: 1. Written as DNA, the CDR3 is TGTGCCAGCAGTGACAGGGAGAACACTGAAGCTTTCTTT. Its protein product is CASSDRENTEAFF.

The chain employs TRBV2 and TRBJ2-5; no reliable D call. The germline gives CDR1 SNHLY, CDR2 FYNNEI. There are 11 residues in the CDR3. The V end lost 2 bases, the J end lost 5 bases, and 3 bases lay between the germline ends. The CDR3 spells CASSEMETQYF. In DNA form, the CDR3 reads TGTGCCAGCAGTGAAATGGAGACCCAGTACTTC. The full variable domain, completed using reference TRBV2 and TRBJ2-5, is EPEVTQTPSHQVTQMGQEVILRCVPISNHLYFYWYRQILGQKVEFLVSFYNNEISEKSEIFDDQFSVERPDGSNFTLKIRSTKLEDSAMYFCASSEMETQYFGPGTRLLVL.

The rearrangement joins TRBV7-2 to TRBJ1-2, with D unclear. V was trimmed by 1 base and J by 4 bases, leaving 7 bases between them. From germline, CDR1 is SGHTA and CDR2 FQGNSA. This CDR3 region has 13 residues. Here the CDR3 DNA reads TGTGCCAGCAGCTTAGAAACGGGCTATGGCTACACCTTC. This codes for CASSLETGYGYTF.

As DNA, the CDR3 is TGTGCCAGCAGCTTATTTGCGGAGGATAACTATGGCTACACCTTC. Amino acid sequence: CASSLFAEDNYGYTF. The rearrangement uses TRBV7-2 and TRBJ1-2; the D is unclear. The CDR3 runs to 15 residues. Trimming pared 2 bases from V and 1 base from J, leaving 11 bases between. CDR1 SGHTA and CDR2 FQGNSA come from the germline V gene.

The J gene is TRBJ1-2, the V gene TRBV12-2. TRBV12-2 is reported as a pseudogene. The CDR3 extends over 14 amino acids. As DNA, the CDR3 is TGTGCAAGTCGCTTCCTCGGAGGGGACTATGGCTACACCTTC. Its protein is CASRFLGGDYGYTF.

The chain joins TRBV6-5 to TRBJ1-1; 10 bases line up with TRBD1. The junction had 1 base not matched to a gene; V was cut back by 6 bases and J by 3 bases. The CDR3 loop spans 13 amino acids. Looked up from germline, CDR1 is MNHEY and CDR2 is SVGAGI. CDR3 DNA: TGTGCCAGCAGGGGGACAGGGGACACTGAAGCTTTCTTT. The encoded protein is CASRGTGDTEAFF.

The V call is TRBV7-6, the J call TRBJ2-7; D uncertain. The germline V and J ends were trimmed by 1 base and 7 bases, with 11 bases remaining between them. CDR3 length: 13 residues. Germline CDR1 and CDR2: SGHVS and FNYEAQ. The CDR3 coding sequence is TGTGCCAGCAGCTTAGTACTCGAGGCGGAGCAGTACTTC. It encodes CASSLVLEAEQYF.

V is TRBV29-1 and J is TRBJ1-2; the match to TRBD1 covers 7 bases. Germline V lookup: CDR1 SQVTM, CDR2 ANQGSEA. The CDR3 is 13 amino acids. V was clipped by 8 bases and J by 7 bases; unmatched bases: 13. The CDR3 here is CSTAQGVAGGYTF. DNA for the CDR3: TGCAGCACGGCGCAGGGGGTTGCAGGTGGCTACACCTTC. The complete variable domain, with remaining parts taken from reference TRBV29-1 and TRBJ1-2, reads SAVISQKPSRDICQRGTSLTIQCQVDSQVTMMFWYRQQPGQSLTLIATANQGSEATYESGFVIDKFPISRPNLTFSTLTVSNMSPEDSSIYLCSTAQGVAGGYTFGSGTRLTVV.